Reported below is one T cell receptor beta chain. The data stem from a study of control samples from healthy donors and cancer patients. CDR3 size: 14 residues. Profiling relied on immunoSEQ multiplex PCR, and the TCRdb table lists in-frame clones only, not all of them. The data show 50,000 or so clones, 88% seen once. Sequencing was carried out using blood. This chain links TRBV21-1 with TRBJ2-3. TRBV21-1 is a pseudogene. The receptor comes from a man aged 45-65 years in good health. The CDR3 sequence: CASSKAGPTDTQYF. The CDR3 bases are TGTGCCAGCAGCAAAGCGGGACCCACAGATACGCAGTATTTT.